This T cell receptor (beta chain) was captured by sequencing in a study of shared clonotypes between healthy human individuals (dated by TCRdb to the early 2020s). Notes on the research overall: The cohort included a few men and a couple of women between 18 and 49 years of age. For each donor, CD4 naive and CD4 memory were each run on three plates, CD8 naive on two plates, and CD8 memory on one plate. To increase sequencing depth and limit assay-specific biases, TCR repertoire library preparation and sequencing were carried out by different laboratories using diverse techniques. Each donor's leukapheresis produced roughly between roughly 0.94 and 9.5 billion PBMCs. The study deeply sequenced blood TCR repertoires of five healthy adults to estimate repertoire size and the extent of clonotype sharing between individuals. Here is what the overall study found, with its caveats: Even with the large sequencing depth, rarefaction of the sorted-subset datasets indicated that sequencing was incomplete. Larger estimated clonotype richness was generally found for naive subsets than for memory subsets. Because the study included only a small number of donors, the genetic and exposure-history diversity represented was limited. Pairwise subsampling led to the expectation that sequencing depth would affect the degree of clonotype sharing among donors. Sampling was restricted to blood, and TCR repertoires in tissue are likely to differ from TCR repertoires in blood. Across a few donors, about 4.5% of naive CD4, 3.5% of naive CD8, 2.3% of memory CD4, and under 0.45% of memory CD8 clonotypes were shared. Higher generation probabilities were observed for clonotypes shared by all four sorted-subset donors than for non-shared clonotypes.

Concerning this clone itself: The antigen it binds to is not known. No per-base quality is available; no much larger clone lies one base away.

Using the deep immunoSEQ assay, multiplex PCR amplified TCR CDR3 regions from genomic DNA. For each cell subset, the extracted genomic DNA was distributed evenly across all wells of several immunoSEQ 96-well plates, and each plate served as one replicate. For sorted subsets, around 0.2 ug genomic DNA, equal to about 30,000 T cell genomes, was loaded into each replicate PCR. Purified libraries were quantified with a Qubit 3.0 fluorometer, sized on a Bioanalyzer 2100, and re-quantified with the KAPA Library Quantification kit. A separate single-read 150-cycle Illumina NextSeq 550 flow cell was used to sequence each immunoSEQ 96-well plate. The source study handled its data this way. Because only junctional sequences without quality scores were contained in the immunoSEQ output, filtering matching that applied to full-length reads could not be performed. To assign V/J genes and CDR3, sequences were annotated against IMGT germline references using PyIR, a Python wrapper for IgBLAST v1.9. Reads with weak V/J assignments (E-value above 1e-6), missing CDR3, stop codons, out-of-frame junctions, or ambiguous translated residues were removed. A V3J clonotype was defined by an identical inferred V gene, J gene, and CDR3 amino acid sequence. The percentage overlap between two repertoires was calculated by dividing the number of shared unique clonotypes by the size of the smaller repertoire. Richness of each repertoire was evaluated using RTK rarefaction, the Chao1 estimator, and Recon v2.1 estimates of unobserved clonotypes. Generation probabilities were computed with OLGA for all TCRbeta clonotypes obtained by the gDNA method from several donors. Not all clones reach the TCRdb copy of this immuneACCESS table, which keeps in-frame sequences only. Checked studies attribute under half of the gap to unresolved V genes and leave the rest unexplained. V and J calls and clone size follow that table, whereas D and trimming were derived from the DNA. This sample gives millions of clones in total; around nine tenths of them show up just once. 0.13% to 0.15% of the sample is held by the ten biggest clonotypes.

V loses 0 bases of germline sequence and J loses 2 bases, and the interval between the two ends is 10 bases. The CDR3 has 16 amino acids, counting the end cysteine and phenylalanine. Just CDR3 DNA is preserved here, 48 bases in frame from base 1. The germline V gene (reference sequence) supplies CDR1 WNHNN and CDR2 SYGVQD. Healthy HIV-negative adults with no recently reported acute infections or vaccinations were included as donors. Every donor was a Caucasian adult residing in Nashville, Tennessee, USA. Magnetic negative selection was used to enrich CD4+ T cells, after which naive cells were positively selected on CD45RA and the negative fraction became the memory subset. Blood was obtained by leukapheresis, after which PBMCs were separated by Ficoll-Histopaque density gradient centrifugation and cryopreserved in liquid nitrogen vapor phase. Purity and quantity of every magnetically sorted T cell population were checked by analytical flow cytometry. Genomic DNA was isolated from every sorted fraction and measured by UV absorbance on a Nanodrop 2000c.

Sequencing was done on a sample of naive CD4+ T cells sorted from blood. This sample's cell subset or site label indicates: CD45RA+ positively selected. The origin of this receptor is a man in his late teens or twenties in good health. The sequence joins TRBV10-1 to TRBJ2-2, with a weak D call of TRBD1 (5 bases match). Here is the DNA: TGCGCCAGCAGTGAGTCAAAGGGGCAAAACACCGGGGAGCTGTTTTTT. Its amino acids are CASSESKGQNTGELFF.